Listed below are T cell receptor beta chains from one sample, sequenced in a study of blood T cells in healthy people across ages. TCRdb independently ran MiXCR on the 5' RACE reads; one entry per CDR3 protein. The sample lists under 1 million distinct CDR3 sequences; around 43% were seen once. Sequencing input: blood. Source of these receptors: a man aged 55 to 69 in good health. Both conserved end residues are part of each CDR3. Fields, in order: D gene, CDR3 length, J gene, V gene, clone size, CDR3 DNA, CDR3 protein. D genes are given only for firm matches. Where a row states a size, it is once, few, many or the class of an expanded clone; other rows omit it.

D: TRBD1
length: 17
J: TRBJ1-6
V: TRBV25-1
size: few
DNA: TGTGCCAGCAGGACAGGGGATGGTAGCACCTATAATTCACCCCTCCACTTT
CDR3: CASRTGDGSTYNSPLHF

D: -
length: 15
J: TRBJ1-4
V: TRBV24-1
size: few
DNA: TGTGCCACCAGTGATCCAGCTGCAACTAATGAAAAACTGTTTTTT
CDR3: CATSDPAATNEKLFF

D: -
length: 14
J: TRBJ2-3
V: TRBV12-3/TRBV12-4
size: -
DNA: TGTGCCAGCAGTTCCGACGGCACCACAGATACGCAGTATTTT
CDR3: CASSSDGTTDTQYF

D: TRBD2
length: 14
J: TRBJ2-2
V: TRBV20-1
size: many
DNA: TGCAGTGCTAGAGTGGGACTAGCTTCCGGGGAGCTGTTTTTT
CDR3: CSARVGLASGELFF

D: -
length: 17
J: TRBJ2-2
V: TRBV6-6
size: -
DNA: TGTGCCAACAGTTTGGGGGCGGGGAGATCGAACACCGGGGAGCTGTTTTTT
CDR3: CANSLGAGRSNTGELFF

D: -
length: 13
J: TRBJ1-2
V: TRBV10-1
size: -
DNA: TGCGCCAGCAGTGAAAGGTTGGACTATGGCTACACCTTC
CDR3: CASSERLDYGYTF

D: TRBD2
length: 11
J: TRBJ2-5
V: TRBV7-9
size: few
DNA: TGTGCAGCGGGGCGGGGAGAGACCCAGTACTTC
CDR3: CAAGRGETQYF

D: -
length: 12
J: TRBJ2-3
V: TRBV20-1
size: -
DNA: TGCAGGGCTAGAGTTGGAGCAGATACGCAGTATTTT
CDR3: CRARVGADTQYF

D: -
length: 16
J: TRBJ2-2
V: TRBV6-6
size: -
DNA: TGTGCCAGCAGTTACTCGAATGTCCAAAATCCCGGGGAGCTGTTTTTT
CDR3: CASSYSNVQNPGELFF

D: -
length: 14
J: TRBJ2-4
V: TRBV6-2/TRBV6-3
size: -
DNA: TGTGCCAGCAGTTACTCATCAGGGTGGGACATTCAGTACTTC
CDR3: CASSYSSGWDIQYF

D: -
length: 14
J: TRBJ1-2
V: TRBV5-1
size: -
DNA: TGCGCCAGCAGCTTTAGCGGTTCCTCCTGTGGCTACACCTTC
CDR3: CASSFSGSSCGYTF

D: -
length: 17
J: TRBJ1-1
V: TRBV5-1
size: -
DNA: TGCGCCAGCAGCTTGGCCGGAGGGGCCAGGTTGAACACTGAAGCTTTCTTT
CDR3: CASSLAGGARLNTEAFF

D: TRBD1
length: 16
J: TRBJ2-5
V: TRBV25-1
size: -
DNA: TGTGCCGGCAGTGACCTCACAGGGGCTGGAGGAGAGACCCAGTACTTC
CDR3: CAGSDLTGAGGETQYF

D: -
length: 17
J: TRBJ1-1
V: TRBV6-6
size: -
DNA: TGTGCCAGCAGTTACGGGGGGGGCCGACCGGGGAACACTGAAGCTTTCTTT
CDR3: CASSYGGGRPGNTEAFF

D: TRBD2
length: 15
J: TRBJ2-3
V: TRBV11-3
size: -
DNA: TGTGCCAGTACCAAGGGACTAGCCGGGGCAGATACGCAGTATTTT
CDR3: CASTKGLAGADTQYF

D: TRBD1
length: 17
J: TRBJ1-2
V: TRBV6-1
size: -
DNA: TGTGCCAGCAGAATTGCCGGGACAGGGGGCTTAGGAAATGGCTACACCTTC
CDR3: CASRIAGTGGLGNGYTF

D: -
length: 16
J: TRBJ2-3
V: TRBV9
size: -
DNA: TGTGCCAGCAGCGTAGATCGCGGGTGGTCCACAGATACGCAGTATTTT
CDR3: CASSVDRGWSTDTQYF

D: TRBD1
length: 15
J: TRBJ1-1
V: TRBV3-1
size: -
DNA: TGTGCCAGCAGCTTACGGGACAGCCCGAACACTGAAGCTTTCTTT
CDR3: CASSLRDSPNTEAFF

D: -
length: 14
J: TRBJ1-2
V: TRBV12-3/TRBV12-4
size: few
DNA: TGTGCCAGCACTCCAGATGGACTTTCCTATGGCTACACCTTC
CDR3: CASTPDGLSYGYTF

D: TRBD2
length: 14
J: TRBJ2-4
V: TRBV6-6
size: -
DNA: TGTGCCAGCAGTTTAACCGGGACTAGCCAGGGGAAGTACTTC
CDR3: CASSLTGTSQGKYF

D: -
length: 13
J: TRBJ2-5
V: TRBV2
size: -
DNA: TGTGCCAGCAGTGACTCGCGGCAAGAGACCCAGTACTTC
CDR3: CASSDSRQETQYF

D: -
length: 15
J: TRBJ1-2
V: TRBV28
size: -
DNA: TGTGCCAGCAGTTTCTCCAGGACATCAAACTATGGCTACACCTTC
CDR3: CASSFSRTSNYGYTF

D: -
length: 16
J: TRBJ2-2
V: TRBV5-1
size: -
DNA: TGCGCCAGCGGCTTGGAGGGGGGCCGTAACACCGGGGAGCTGTTTTTT
CDR3: CASGLEGGRNTGELFF